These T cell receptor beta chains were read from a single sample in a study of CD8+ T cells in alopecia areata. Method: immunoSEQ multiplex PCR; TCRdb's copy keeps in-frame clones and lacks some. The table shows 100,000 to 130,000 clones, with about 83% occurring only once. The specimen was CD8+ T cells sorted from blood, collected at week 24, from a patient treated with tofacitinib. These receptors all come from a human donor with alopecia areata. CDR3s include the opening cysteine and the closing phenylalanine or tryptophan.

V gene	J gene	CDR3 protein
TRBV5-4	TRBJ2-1	CASSLIAGDNNEQFF
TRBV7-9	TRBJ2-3	CASSTYTDTQYF
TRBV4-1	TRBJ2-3	CASSLGGLTDTQYF
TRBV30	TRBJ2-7	CAWSVLAGAYEQYF
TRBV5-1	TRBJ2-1	CASSFPGGYNEQFF
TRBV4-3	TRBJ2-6	CASSQDRGGANVLTF
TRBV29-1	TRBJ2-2	CSVSVDTGELFF
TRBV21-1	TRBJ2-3	CASRLKGPGTSAPSTDTQYF
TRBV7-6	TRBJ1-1	CASSLTGGTEAFF
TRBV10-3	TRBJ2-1	CATHTGADYNEQFF
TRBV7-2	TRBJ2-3	CASSHCRGRTDTQYF
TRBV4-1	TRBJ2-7	CASSHSGGEQYF
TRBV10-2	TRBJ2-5	CASSESGGPSQYF
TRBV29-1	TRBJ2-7	CSVGQGSYEQYF
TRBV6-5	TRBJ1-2	CASRAAPGGGDGYTF
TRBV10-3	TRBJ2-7	CAISEQVSYEQYF
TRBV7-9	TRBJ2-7	CASSSLTYEQYF
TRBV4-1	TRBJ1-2	CASSETGILNYGYTF
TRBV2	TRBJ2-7	CASSMTSGYEQYF
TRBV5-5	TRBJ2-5	CASSFRLAGDLRETQYF
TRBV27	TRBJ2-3	CASSSTLDTQYF
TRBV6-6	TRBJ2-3	CASSSYSDTQYF
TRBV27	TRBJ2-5	CASSLMAGWETQYF
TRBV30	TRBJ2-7	CAWSVAGTSYEQYF
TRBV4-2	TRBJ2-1	CASSQETSGGVYEQFF
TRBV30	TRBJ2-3	CAYSGGGGTSGAQYF
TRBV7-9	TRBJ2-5	CASSLFGRDRAQETQYF
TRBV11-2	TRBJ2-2	CASSLVGRPGELFF
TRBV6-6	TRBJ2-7	CASSNGGEEQYF
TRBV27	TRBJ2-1	CASSPAGTAIDNEQFF
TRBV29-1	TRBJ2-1	CSVQVGDNEQFF
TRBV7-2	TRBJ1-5	CASSLGTVLESNQPQHF
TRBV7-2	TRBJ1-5	CASSLGGGDQPQHF
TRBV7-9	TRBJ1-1	CASSLGPGLDTEAFF
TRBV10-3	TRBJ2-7	CAISDRAGAYEQYF
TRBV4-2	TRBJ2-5	CASSQEGERETQYF
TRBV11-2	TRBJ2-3	CASSLTGGFPDTQYF
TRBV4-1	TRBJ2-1	CASSQTVAGGNEQFF
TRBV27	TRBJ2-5	CASSLLRTGGVWETQYF
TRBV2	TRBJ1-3	CASSEVGAGNTIYF
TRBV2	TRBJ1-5	CASSVGTGRAQPQHF
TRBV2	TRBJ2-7	CASSVPGQGSRSEQYF
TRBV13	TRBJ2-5	CASNKQGTQETQYF
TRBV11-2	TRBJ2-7	CASSFGSALYEQYF
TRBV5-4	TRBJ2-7	CASSLAGREQYF
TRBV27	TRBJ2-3	CASRFGADTQYF
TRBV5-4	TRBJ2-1	CASSSKHRDSQRDNEQFF
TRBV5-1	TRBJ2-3	CASSSGLRYNTDTQYF
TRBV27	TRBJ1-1	CASSLSPGGGNTEAFF
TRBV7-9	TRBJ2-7	CAVKGQPTYEQYF
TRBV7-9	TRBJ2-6	CASTHTGTPSGANVLTF
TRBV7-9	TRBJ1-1	CASSLASGGNTEAFF
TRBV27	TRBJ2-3	CASSPSGGTGTDTQYF
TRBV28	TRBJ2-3	CASSLGSSTDTQYF
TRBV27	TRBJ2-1	CASSGGDRGYNEQFF